The rows below give T cell receptor beta chains drawn from one sample of a study of cytomegalovirus exposure and HLA in healthy donors. Some clones are missing from TCRdb's copy, which holds only in-frame ones; the method was immunoSEQ multiplex PCR. This sample has roughly 100,000 clones, with roughly three fifths found just once. Sample: PBMCs. These TCRs come from a man between 60 and 75 years old in good health and CMV-seronegative. Each CDR3 is given with its conserved first and last residue. A D gene is named only where the DNA matches it firmly. Clone size, where shown, is once, few, many, or a class for clones that have expanded.

>few|NA|TRBJ2-1|TRBV2
TGTGCCAGCAGTCCGGGGGGAGGGGGGAATGAGCAGTTCTTC
CASSPGGGGNEQFF
>NA|NA|TRBJ1-3|TRBV10-2
TGCGCCAGCAGTGAAACAGGGCCATTAGCTGGAAACACCATATATTTT
CASSETGPLAGNTIYF
>NA|TRBD1|TRBJ2-6|TRBV5-4
TGTGCCAGCAGCCCTCCTCAGGGGGCCGGGGCCAACGTCCTGACTTTC
CASSPPQGAGANVLTF
>once|TRBD1|TRBJ2-1|TRBV29-1
TGCAGCGCGGGACAGGGAGGGGGGCTCAGAGAGCAGTTCTTC
CSAGQGGGLREQFF
>NA|NA|TRBJ1-1|TRBV2
TGTGCCAGCAGTGAAGGGCACACGGGGACTGAAGCTTTCTTT
CASSEGHTGTEAFF
>NA|TRBD1|TRBJ1-2|TRBV6-6
TGTGCCAGCAGTTACCAGGGACAGTCTAACGGCTACACCTTC
CASSYQGQSNGYTF
>NA|NA|TRBJ2-4|TRBV21-1
TGTGCCAGCAGCAAAGTTAGCGGGGGCGTCCTAATAGCCAAAAACATTCAGTACTTC
CASSKVSGGVLIAKNIQYF
>NA|TRBD2|TRBJ2-7|TRBV4-2
TGTGCCAGCAGCCACCAAAGAGGTGGGCCTAGCGGGGGCTACGAGCAGTACTTC
CASSHQRGGPSGGYEQYF
>few|TRBD1|TRBJ2-7|TRBV5-1
TGCGCCAGCAGCTTGTTGATGGGACAGGGAAGCGAGCAGTACTTC
CASSLLMGQGSEQYF
>NA|NA|TRBJ2-1|TRBV12-5
TGTGCTAGTGGTTTGGACAGGGCGTCGTTCTTC
CASGLDRASFF
>NA|NA|TRBJ1-1|TRBV5-4
TGTGCCAGCAGCTTGGATCCCCCAGGGGCCTTGAACACTGAAGCTTTCTTT
CASSLDPPGALNTEAFF
>NA|TRBD1|TRBJ1-5|TRBV28
TGTGCCAGCAGTTTTTCCCCGCTAGGGACAGCTACGACTATTAATCAGCCCCAGCATTTT
CASSFSPLGTATTINQPQHF
>NA|TRBD2|TRBJ2-7|TRBV6-5
TGTGCCAGCAGTTCTCTCCCCGCTAGCGGATACGAGCAGTACTTC
CASSSLPASGYEQYF
>NA|NA|TRBJ2-5|TRBV5-4
TGTGCCAGCAGCACTGGCGGCAAGAAAGAGACCCAGTACTTC
CASSTGGKKETQYF
>few|TRBD1|TRBJ2-7|TRBV28
TGTGCCAGCGACGGACAGGGTGGTGGGTACGAGCAGTACTTC
CASDGQGGGYEQYF
>NA|TRBD1|TRBJ2-2|TRBV19
TGTGCCAGTACTGACAGGGGAGGCAACACCGGGGAGCTGTTTTTT
CASTDRGGNTGELFF
>once|TRBD1|TRBJ2-1|TRBV29-1
TGCAGCGTTGTGCCGGGACAGGGTAGCAATGAGCAGTTCTTC
CSVVPGQGSNEQFF
>NA|TRBD1|TRBJ1-4|TRBV11-2
TGTGCCAGCAGCGACGGACAGGGATCCAGTTATAATGAAAAACTGTTTTTT
CASSDGQGSSYNEKLFF
>many|TRBD1|TRBJ1-1|TRBV4-2
TGTGCCAGCAGCCAAGAACCGGGACAGGGGAACACTGAAGCTTTCTTT
CASSQEPGQGNTEAFF
>NA|TRBD1|TRBJ2-5|TRBV18
TGTGCCAGCTCACCATACGGGACAGATCAAGAGACCCAGTACTTC
CASSPYGTDQETQYF
>NA|NA|TRBJ2-1|TRBV5-1
TGCGCCAGCTCCCACGGGGAGGCTCCTAATGAGCAGTTCTTC
CASSHGEAPNEQFF
>few|NA|TRBJ2-5|TRBV9
TGTGCCAGCAGCGTAACCACCGGACGGGGGACCCAGTACTTC
CASSVTTGRGTQYF
>NA|NA|TRBJ1-6|TRBV7-2
TGTGCCAGCAGCTTAGCGGGAGGGGAACGTTCACCCCTCCACTTT
CASSLAGGERSPLHF
>NA|TRBD2|TRBJ2-3|TRBV6-4
TGTGCCAGCAGTGCTAAAGCGGGGGGGGGAGATACGCAGTATTTT
CASSAKAGGGDTQYF
>few|NA|TRBJ2-5|TRBV7-9
TGTGCCAGCAGCTTCACCGGACAGAGCCAAGAGACCCAGTACTTC
CASSFTGQSQETQYF
>NA|NA|TRBJ1-1|TRBV5-5
TGTGCCAGCAGCTTGGCCCCGGGGAGCACTGAAGCTTTCTTT
CASSLAPGSTEAFF
>once|TRBD1|TRBJ1-5|TRBV15
TGTGCCACCAGCTGGGACAGGAATCAGCCCCAGCATTTT
CATSWDRNQPQHF
>few|TRBD2|TRBJ2-1|TRBV2
TGTGCCAGCAGTGAACAGGCTAGCGGGGGGGCCTACAATGAGCAGTTCTTC
CASSEQASGGAYNEQFF
>many|TRBD1|TRBJ2-6|TRBV6-1
TGTGCCAGCAGTGAAACAGGGGCTGGGGCCAACGTCCTGACTTTC
CASSETGAGANVLTF
>NA|TRBD2|TRBJ2-7|TRBV19
TGTGCCAGTAGTCCTAAGACTAGCGGGGGAACCTACGAGCAGTACTTC
CASSPKTSGGTYEQYF
>NA|TRBD1|TRBJ1-1|TRBV10-2
TGCGCCAGCAGTGAGTCAAGACAGGGGGGAGCTTTCTTT
CASSESRQGGAFF
>NA|TRBD2|TRBJ2-7|TRBV27
TGTGCCAGCAGTCTGGCTAGCGGGAGGGTCGAGCAGTACTTC
CASSLASGRVEQYF
>NA|NA|TRBJ2-7|TRBV5-1
TGCGCCAGCAGCTGGCTAGACAGCCAAAACTTATACGAGCAGTACTTC
CASSWLDSQNLYEQYF
>NA|NA|TRBJ2-6|TRBV5-5
TGTGCCAGCAGCCCCGAGGGTGGTGGGGCCAACGTCCTGACTTTC
CASSPEGGGANVLTF
>NA|TRBD1|TRBJ2-3|TRBV12-5
TGTGCTAGTGGTTTGGGACAGGGTGGAGATACGCAGTATTTT
CASGLGQGGDTQYF